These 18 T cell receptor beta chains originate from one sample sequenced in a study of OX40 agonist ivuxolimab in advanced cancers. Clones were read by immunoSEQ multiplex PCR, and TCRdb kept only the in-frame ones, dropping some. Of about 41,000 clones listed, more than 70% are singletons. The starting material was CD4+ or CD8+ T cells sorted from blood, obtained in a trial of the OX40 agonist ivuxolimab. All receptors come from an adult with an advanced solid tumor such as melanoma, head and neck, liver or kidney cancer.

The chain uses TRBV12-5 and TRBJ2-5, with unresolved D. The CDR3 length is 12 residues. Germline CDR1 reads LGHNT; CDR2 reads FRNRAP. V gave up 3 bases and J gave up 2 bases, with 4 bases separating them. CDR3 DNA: TGTGCTAGTGGTTTAGGTCAAGAGACCCAGTACTTC. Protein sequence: CASGLGQETQYF.

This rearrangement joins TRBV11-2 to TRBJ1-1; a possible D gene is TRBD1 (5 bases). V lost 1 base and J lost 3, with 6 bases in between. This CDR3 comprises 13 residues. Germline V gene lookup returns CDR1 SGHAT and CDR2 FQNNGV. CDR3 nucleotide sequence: TGTGCCAGCAGCTTAGCAGGGTACACTGAAGCTTTCTTT. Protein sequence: CASSLAGYTEAFF.

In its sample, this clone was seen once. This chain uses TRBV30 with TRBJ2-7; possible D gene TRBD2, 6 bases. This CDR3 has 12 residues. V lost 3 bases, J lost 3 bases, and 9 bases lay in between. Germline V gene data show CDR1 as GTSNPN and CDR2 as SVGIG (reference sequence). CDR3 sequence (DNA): TGTGCCTGGAGGGGGGGAGGCTACGAGCAGTACTTC. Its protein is CAWRGGGYEQYF.

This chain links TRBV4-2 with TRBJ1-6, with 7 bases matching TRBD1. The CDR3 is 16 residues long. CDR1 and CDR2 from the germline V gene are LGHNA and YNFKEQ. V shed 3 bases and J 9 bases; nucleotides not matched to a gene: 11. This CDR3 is CASSQAPTGRISPLHF. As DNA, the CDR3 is TGTGCCAGCAGCCAGGCACCGACAGGGCGGATTTCACCCCTCCACTTT.

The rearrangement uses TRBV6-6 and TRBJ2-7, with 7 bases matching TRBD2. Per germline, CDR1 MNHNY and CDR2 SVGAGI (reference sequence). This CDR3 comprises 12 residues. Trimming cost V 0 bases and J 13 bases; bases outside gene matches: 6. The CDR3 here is CASSYSSGEQYF. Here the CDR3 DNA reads TGTGCCAGCAGTTACTCGAGCGGGGAACAATACTTC.

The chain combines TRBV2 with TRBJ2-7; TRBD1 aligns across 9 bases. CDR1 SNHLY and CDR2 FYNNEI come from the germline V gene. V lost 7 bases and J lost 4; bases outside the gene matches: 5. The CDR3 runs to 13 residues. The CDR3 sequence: CASTGGQGYEQYF. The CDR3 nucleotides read TGTGCCAGCACCGGAGGACAGGGGTACGAGCAGTACTTC.

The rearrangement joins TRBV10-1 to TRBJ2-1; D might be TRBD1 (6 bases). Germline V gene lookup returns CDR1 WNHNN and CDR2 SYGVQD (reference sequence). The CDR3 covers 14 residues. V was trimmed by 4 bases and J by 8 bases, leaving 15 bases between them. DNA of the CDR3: TGCGCCAGCAGTGTGATTAGCGAGGGGGATGAGCAGTTCTTC. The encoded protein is CASSVISEGDEQFF.

The chain's CDR3 is CASSLDRGAQETQYF. The CDR3 nucleotides read TGTGCCAGCAGCTTAGATCGAGGGGCCCAAGAGACCCAGTACTTC. The chain couples TRBV11-2 to TRBJ2-5; D may be TRBD1 or TRBD2 (5 bases each). V gave up 0 bases and J gave up 1 base, with 9 bases separating them. The CDR3 contains 15 residues. CDR1 is SGHAT and CDR2 is FQNNGV in the germline V gene.

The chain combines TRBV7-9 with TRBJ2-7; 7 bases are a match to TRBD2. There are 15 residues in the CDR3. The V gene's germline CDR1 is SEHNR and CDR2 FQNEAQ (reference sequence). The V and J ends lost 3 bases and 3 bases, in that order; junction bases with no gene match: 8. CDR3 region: CASSFRTGGDYEQYF. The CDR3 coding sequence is TGTGCCAGCAGCTTCAGAACGGGGGGAGACTACGAGCAGTACTTC.

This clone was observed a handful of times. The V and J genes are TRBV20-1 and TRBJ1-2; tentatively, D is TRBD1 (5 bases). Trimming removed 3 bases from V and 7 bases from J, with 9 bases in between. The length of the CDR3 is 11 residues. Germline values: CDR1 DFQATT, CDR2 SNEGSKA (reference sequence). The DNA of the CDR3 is TGCAGTGCTAGGGGCAGGGCTGGCTACACCTTC. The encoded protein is CSARGRAGYTF.

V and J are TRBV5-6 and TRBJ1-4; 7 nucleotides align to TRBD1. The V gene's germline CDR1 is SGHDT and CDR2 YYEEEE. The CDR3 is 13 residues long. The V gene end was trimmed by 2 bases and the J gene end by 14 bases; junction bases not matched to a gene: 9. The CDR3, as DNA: TGTGCCAGCAGCTTTTCTTCCAGGGGGAATCTGTTTTTT. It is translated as CASSFSSRGNLFF.

The CDR3, as DNA: TGTGCCTGCGACAGGGTCTTCACCTATAGCAATCAGCCCCAGCATTTT. This gives the protein CACDRVFTYSNQPQHF. The gene calls are TRBV10-3 and TRBJ1-5, with 7 positions matching TRBD1. V was clipped by 11 bases and J by 0 bases; unmatched bases: 13. The CDR3 covers 16 residues. Germline assignment: CDR1 ENHRY and CDR2 SYGVKD.

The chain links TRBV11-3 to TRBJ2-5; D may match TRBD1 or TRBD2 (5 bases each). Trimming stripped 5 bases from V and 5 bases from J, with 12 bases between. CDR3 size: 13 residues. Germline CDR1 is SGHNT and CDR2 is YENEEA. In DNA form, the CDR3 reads TGTGCCAGCAGCCGCCAATGGGGGGAGACCCAGTACTTC. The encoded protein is CASSRQWGETQYF.

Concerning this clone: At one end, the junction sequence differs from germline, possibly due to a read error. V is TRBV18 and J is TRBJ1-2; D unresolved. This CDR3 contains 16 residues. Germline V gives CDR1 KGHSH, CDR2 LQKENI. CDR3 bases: TGTGCCAGCTCTCCACGAACTGCGTACCCTAACTATGGCTACACCTTC. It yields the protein CASSPRTAYPNYGYTF.

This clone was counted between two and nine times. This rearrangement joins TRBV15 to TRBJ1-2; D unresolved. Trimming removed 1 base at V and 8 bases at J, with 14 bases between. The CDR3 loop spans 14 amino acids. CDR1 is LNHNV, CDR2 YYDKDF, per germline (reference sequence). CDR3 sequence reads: CATSRVPTQGGYTF. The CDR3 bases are TGTGCCACCAGCAGAGTCCCCACCCAAGGCGGCTACACCTTC.

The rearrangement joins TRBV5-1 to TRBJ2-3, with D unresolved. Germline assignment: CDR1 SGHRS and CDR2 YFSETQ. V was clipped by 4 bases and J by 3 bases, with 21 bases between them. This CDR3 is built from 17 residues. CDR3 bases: TGCGCCAGCAGCCCGACCCCAGAGGAAGTTGGTACAGATACGCAGTATTTT. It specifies CASSPTPEEVGTDTQYF.

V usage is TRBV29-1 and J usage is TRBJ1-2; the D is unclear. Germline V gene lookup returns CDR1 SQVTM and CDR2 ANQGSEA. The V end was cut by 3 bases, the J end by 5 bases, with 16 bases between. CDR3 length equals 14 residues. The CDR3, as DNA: TGCAGCGTTGATTTTCTCTGGTCAGCATATGGCTACACCTTC. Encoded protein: CSVDFLWSAYGYTF.

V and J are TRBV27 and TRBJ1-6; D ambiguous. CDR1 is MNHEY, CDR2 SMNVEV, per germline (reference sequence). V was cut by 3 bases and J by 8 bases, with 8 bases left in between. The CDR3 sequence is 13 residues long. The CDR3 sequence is CASSLVSDSPLHF. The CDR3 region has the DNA TGTGCCAGCAGTTTGGTTAGTGATTCACCCCTCCACTTT.